This entry concerns a single T cell receptor (beta chain). This specimen comes from a study of blood T cells in healthy people across ages. The J segment lost 3 bases and the V segment lost 5 bases, leaving 9 bases of the junction unmatched. The CDR3 covers 15 residues. A second PCR of roughly 6 to 12 cycles used a sample-barcoded 5' primer and a J-beta primer mix. Using its own MiXCR run on the 5' RACE reads, TCRdb lists one record per CDR3 protein. The sample has some 760,000 distinct CDR3 sequences, around 25% seen once. These data were likewise used in another study, on T cells of mothers and their children. Per that paper: In related and unrelated pairs alike, thymic selection shapes TCR recombination output, with inherited differences minor.

The sample was blood. The genes are TRBV12-3 or TRBV12-4 and TRBJ2-7; TRBD1 matches 8 bases. This TCR came from a boy under 18 in good health. The CDR3, as DNA: TGTGCCAGCAGTCCCCGTAACAGGGGGAGCTACGAGCAGTACTTC. Protein sequence: CASSPRNRGSYEQYF.